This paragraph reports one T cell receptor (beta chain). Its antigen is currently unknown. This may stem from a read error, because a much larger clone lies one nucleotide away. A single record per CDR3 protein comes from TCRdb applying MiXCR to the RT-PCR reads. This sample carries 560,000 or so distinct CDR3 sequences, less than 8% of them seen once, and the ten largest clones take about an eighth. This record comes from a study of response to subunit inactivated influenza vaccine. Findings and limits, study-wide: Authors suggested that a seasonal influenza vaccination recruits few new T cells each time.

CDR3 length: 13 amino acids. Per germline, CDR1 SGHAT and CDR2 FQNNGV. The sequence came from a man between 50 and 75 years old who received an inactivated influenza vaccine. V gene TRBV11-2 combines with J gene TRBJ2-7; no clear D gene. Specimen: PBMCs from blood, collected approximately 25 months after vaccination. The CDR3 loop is CASSLLQPQFIFF. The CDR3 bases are TGTGCCAGCAGCTTACTCCAGCCCCAGTTTATCTTCTTC.